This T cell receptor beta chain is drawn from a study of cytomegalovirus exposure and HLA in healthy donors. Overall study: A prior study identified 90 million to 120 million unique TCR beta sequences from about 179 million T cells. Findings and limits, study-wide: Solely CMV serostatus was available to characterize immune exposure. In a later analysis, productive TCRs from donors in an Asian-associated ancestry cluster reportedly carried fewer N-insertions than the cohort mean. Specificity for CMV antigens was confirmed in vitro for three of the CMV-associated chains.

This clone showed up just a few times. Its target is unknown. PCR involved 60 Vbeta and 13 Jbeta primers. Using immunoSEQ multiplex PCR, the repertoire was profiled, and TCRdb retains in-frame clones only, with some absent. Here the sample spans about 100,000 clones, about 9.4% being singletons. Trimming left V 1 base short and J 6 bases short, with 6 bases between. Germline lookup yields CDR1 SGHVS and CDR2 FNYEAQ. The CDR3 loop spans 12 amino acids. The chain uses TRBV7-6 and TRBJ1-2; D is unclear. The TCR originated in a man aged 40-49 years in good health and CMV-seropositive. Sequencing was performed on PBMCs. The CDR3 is CASSLGADGYTF. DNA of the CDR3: TGTGCCAGCAGCTTAGGGGCCGATGGCTACACCTTC.